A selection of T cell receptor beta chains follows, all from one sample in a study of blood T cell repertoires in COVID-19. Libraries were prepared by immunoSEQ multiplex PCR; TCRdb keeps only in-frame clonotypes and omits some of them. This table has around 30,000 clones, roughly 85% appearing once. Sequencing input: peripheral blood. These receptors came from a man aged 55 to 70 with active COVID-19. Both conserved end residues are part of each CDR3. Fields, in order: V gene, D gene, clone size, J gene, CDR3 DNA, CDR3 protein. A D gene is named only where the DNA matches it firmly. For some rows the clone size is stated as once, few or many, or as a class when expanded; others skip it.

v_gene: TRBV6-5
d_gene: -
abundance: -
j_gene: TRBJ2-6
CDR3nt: TGTGCCAGCAGGACAGTAAGCTCTGGGGCCAACGTCCTGACTTTC
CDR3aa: CASRTVSSGANVLTF

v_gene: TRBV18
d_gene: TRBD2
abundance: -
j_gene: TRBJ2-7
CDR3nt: TGTGCCAGCTCACCAATCGTAACTAGCGGCTACGAGCAGTACTTC
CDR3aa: CASSPIVTSGYEQYF

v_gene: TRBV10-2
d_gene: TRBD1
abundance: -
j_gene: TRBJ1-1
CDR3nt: TGCGCCAGCAGTGGGACAGGGCGTGAAGCTTTCTTT
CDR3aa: CASSGTGREAFF

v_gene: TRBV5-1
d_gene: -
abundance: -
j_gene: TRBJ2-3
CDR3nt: TGCGCCAGCAGCTCAAATACAGATACGCAGTATTTT
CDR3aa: CASSSNTDTQYF

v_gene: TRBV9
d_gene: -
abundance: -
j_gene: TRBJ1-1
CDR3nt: TGTGCCAGCAGCCCTGGGGAGGCGGCTTTCTTT
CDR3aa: CASSPGEAAFF

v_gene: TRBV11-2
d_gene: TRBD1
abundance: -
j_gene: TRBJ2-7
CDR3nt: TGTGCCAGCAGCCAGCTGGGACAGACCTTCTACGAGCAGTACTTC
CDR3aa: CASSQLGQTFYEQYF

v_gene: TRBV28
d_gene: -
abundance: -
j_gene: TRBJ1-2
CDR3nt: TGTGCCAGCAGCCCCTTGGGCTGGAACTATGGCTACACCTTC
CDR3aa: CASSPLGWNYGYTF

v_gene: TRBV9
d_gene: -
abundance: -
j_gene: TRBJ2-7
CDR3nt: TGTGCCAGCAGCCCCAGGCCGAACCTCTCCTACGAGCAGTACTTC
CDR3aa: CASSPRPNLSYEQYF

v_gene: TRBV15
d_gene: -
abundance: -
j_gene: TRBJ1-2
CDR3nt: TGTGCCACCAGCAGCCCCGAGGGACATGGGTTCGCCTATGGCTACACCTTC
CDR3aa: CATSSPEGHGFAYGYTF

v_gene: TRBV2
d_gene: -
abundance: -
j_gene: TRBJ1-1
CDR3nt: TGTGCCAGCAGTCGCAGGAACACTGAAGCTTTCTTT
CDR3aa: CASSRRNTEAFF

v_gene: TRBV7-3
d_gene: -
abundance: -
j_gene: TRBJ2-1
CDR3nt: TGTGCCAGCAGCCCGCAGAGGGCACGCCCGAGCTCCTACAATGAGCAGTTCTTC
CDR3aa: CASSPQRARPSSYNEQFF

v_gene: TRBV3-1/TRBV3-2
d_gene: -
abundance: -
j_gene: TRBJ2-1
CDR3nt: TGTGCCAGCAGCCAAGGGATCGGGTTCTACAATGAGCAGTTCTTC
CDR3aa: CASSQGIGFYNEQFF

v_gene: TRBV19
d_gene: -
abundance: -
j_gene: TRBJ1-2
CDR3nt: TGTGCCAGTAACGCCCTGGACATGGGTAACTATGGCTACACCTTC
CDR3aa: CASNALDMGNYGYTF

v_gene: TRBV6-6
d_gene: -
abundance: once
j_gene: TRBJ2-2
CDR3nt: TGTGCCAGCAGTAACATGTACACCGGGGAGCTGTTTTTT
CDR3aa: CASSNMYTGELFF

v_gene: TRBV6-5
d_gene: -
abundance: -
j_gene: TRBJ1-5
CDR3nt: TGTGCCAGCTGCGCATCCTTTAGCAATCAGCCCCAGCATTTT
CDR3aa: CASCASFSNQPQHF

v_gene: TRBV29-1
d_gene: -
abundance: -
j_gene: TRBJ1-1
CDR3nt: TGCAGCGTTAAAAACATGAACACTGAAGCTTTCTTT
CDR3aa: CSVKNMNTEAFF